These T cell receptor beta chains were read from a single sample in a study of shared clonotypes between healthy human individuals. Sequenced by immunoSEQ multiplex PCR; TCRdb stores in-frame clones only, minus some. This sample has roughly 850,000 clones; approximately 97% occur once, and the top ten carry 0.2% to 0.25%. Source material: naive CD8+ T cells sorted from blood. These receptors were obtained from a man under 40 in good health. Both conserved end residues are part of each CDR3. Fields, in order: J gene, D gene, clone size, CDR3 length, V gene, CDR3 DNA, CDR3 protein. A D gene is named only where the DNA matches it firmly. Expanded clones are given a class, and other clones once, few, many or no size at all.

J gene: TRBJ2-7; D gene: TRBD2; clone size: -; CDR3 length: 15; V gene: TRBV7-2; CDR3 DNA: TGTGCCAGCAGCTATCGACTAGCGGGAAGGTACGAGCAGTACTTC; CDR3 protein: CASSYRLAGRYEQYF
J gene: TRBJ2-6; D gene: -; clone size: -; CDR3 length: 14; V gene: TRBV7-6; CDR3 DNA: TGTGCCAGCAGTCCAGGGCATGGGGCCAACGTCCTGACTTTC; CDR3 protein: CASSPGHGANVLTF
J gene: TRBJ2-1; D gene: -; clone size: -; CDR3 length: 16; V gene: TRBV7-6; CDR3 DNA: TGTGCCAGCAGCTTAGGTCGGGGGCGGGACTACAATGAGCAGTTCTTC; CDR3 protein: CASSLGRGRDYNEQFF
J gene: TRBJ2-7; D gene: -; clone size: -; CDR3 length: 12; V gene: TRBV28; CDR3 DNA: TGTGCCAGCAGTTTAGGGTCTAACGAGCAGTACTTC; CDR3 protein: CASSLGSNEQYF
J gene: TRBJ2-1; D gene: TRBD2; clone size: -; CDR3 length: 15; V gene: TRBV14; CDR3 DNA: TGTGCCAGCAGCCGGCAGCGGGATACCTACAATGAGCAGTTCTTC; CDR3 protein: CASSRQRDTYNEQFF
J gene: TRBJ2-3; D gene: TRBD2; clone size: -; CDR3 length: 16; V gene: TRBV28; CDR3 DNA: TGTGCCAGCAAGAGGCGGGAGGGCCTGGGCACAGATACGCAGTATTTT; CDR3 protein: CASKRREGLGTDTQYF
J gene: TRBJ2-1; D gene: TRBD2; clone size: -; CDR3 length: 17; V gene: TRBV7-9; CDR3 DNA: TGTGCCAGCAGCTTAGCTCATTCTAGCGGGAGAGGGGATGAGCAGTTCTTC; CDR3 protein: CASSLAHSSGRGDEQFF
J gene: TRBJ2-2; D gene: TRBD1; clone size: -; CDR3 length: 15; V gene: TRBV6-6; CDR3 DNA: TGTGCCAGCAGTCATCCGCGACAGGGGACCGGGGAGCTGTTTTTT; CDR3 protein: CASSHPRQGTGELFF
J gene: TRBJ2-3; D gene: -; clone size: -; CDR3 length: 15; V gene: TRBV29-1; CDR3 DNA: TGCAGCGTAATCCTCGGACGGGGTCACACAGATACGCAGTATTTT; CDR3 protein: CSVILGRGHTDTQYF
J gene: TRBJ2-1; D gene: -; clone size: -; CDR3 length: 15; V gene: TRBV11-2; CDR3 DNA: TGTGCCAGCAGCTTAGATCTTGGGAGTTACAATGAGCAGTTCTTC; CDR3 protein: CASSLDLGSYNEQFF
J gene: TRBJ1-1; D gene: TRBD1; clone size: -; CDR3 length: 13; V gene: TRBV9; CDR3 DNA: TGTGCCAGCAGGGGTACAGGGGACACTGAAGCTTTCTTT; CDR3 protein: CASRGTGDTEAFF
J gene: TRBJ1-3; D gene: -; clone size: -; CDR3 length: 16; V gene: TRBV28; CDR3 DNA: TGTGCCAGCAGACATAGCCCTAAGGACGGTGTAAACACCATATATTTT; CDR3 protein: CASRHSPKDGVNTIYF
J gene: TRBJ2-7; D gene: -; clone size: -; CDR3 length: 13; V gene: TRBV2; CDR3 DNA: TGTGCCAGCAGTTACAGGGCGGTCTACGAGCAGTACTTC; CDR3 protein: CASSYRAVYEQYF
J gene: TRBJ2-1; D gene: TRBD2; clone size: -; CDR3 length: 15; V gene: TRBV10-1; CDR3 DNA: TGCGCTAAGGGGGAAAAAGCGGGAGGCTCCTATGGGCAGTTCTTC; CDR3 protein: CAKGEKAGGSYGQFF
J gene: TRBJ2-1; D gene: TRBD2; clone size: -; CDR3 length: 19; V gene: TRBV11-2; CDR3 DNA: TGTGCCAGCAGCTTAGGACTAGCGGGAGATAGTATGTCCTACAATGAGCAGTTCTTC; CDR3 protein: CASSLGLAGDSMSYNEQFF
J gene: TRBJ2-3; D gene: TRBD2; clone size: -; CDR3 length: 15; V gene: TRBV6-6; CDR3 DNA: TGTGCCAGCAGTTACCTAGCGGGAACCACAGATACGCAGTATTTT; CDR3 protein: CASSYLAGTTDTQYF
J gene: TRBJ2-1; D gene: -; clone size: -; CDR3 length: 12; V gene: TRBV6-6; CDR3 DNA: TGTGCCAGCAGTCCTCCAAGTATTGAGCAGTTCTTC; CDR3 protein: CASSPPSIEQFF
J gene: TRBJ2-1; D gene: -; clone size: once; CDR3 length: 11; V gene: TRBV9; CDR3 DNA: TGTGCCAGCAGCACACGCAATGAGCAGTTCTTC; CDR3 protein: CASSTRNEQFF
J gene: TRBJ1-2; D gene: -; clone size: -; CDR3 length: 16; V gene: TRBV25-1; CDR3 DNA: TGTGCCAGCAGTGGGGACCGTCGGACTGATAACTATGGCTACACCTTC; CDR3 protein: CASSGDRRTDNYGYTF
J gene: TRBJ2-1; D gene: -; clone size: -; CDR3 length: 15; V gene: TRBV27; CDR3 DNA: TGTGCCAGCAGTTTAATTGGGGTTTCCTACAATGAGCAGTTCTTC; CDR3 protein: CASSLIGVSYNEQFF
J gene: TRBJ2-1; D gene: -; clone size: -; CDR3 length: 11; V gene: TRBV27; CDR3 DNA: TGTGCCACGGGCTCCTACAATGAGCAGTTCTTC; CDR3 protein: CATGSYNEQFF
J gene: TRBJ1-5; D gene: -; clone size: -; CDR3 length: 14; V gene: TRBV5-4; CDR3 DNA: TGTGCCAGCAGCTTGGGCGGAGCAATGGAGCCCCAGCATTTT; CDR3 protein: CASSLGGAMEPQHF
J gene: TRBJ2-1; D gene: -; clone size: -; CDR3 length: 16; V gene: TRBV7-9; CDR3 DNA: TGTGCCAGCAGCGGTCTTGCGGGAGACAGGAAGGGGCTGCAGTTCTTC; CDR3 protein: CASSGLAGDRKGLQFF
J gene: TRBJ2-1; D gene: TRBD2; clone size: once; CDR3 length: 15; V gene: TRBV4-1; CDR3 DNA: TGCGCCAGCAGCCAGTTACTAGCGGGAGGGTATGAGCAGTTCTTC; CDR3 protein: CASSQLLAGGYEQFF
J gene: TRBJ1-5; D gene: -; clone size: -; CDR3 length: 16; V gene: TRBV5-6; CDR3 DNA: TGTGCCAGCAGCTTGGCCTTAGAGGGTTTCAATCAGCCCCAGCATTTT; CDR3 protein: CASSLALEGFNQPQHF
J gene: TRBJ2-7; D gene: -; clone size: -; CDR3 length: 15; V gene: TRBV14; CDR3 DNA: TGTGCCAGCAGCCAAGATTCGGGACTCCCATACGAGCAGTACTTC; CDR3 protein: CASSQDSGLPYEQYF
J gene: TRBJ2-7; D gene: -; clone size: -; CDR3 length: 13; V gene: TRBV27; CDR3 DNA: TGTGCCAGCAGTATAGCCCTTACCTACGAGCAGTACTTC; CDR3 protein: CASSIALTYEQYF
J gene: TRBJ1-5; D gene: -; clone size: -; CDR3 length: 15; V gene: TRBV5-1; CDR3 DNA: TGCGCCAGCAGCTTGGAAGGGGGGAGTAATCAGCCCCAGCATTTT; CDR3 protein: CASSLEGGSNQPQHF
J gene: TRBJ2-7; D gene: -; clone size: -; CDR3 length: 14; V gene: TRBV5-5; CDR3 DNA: TGTGCCAGCAGCTTGTGGACTCCGCCGGGCGAGCAGTACTTC; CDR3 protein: CASSLWTPPGEQYF
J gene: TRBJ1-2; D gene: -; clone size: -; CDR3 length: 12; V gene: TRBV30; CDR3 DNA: TGTGCCCTCACGGGGGGGGCTGAAGGCTACACCTTC; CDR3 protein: CALTGGAEGYTF
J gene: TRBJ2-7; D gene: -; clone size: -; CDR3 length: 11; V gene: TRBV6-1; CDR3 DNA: TGTGCCAGCGAGATGCTATACGAGCAGTACTTC; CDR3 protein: CASEMLYEQYF